These T cell receptor beta chains were read from a single sample in a study of tumor and adjacent non-tumor tissue in lung cancer. TCRdb re-analysed the multiplex PCR reads in MiXCR, keeping a single row per CDR3 protein. This table has 77,000 or so distinct CDR3 sequences, 60% to 80% appearing once. Sequenced material: lung tumor tissue. These receptors originate from a woman in her forties or fifties with non-small cell lung cancer. Each CDR3 is given with its conserved first and last residue. Each record gives: J gene, clone size, CDR3 length, D gene, V gene, CDR3 DNA, CDR3 protein. A D gene is named only where the DNA matches it firmly. Some rows have no size entry. The others give once, few or many, or a class for an expanded clone.

j_call: TRBJ1-2
clone_size: NA
cdr3_length: 14
d_call: NA
v_call: TRBV28
cdr3_nt: TGTGTCAGCACCCCCGGGGGGAGGTTTTATGGCTACATCTTC
cdr3_aa: CVSTPGGRFYGYIF

j_call: TRBJ1-4
clone_size: NA
cdr3_length: 13
d_call: NA
v_call: TRBV12-3/TRBV12-4
cdr3_nt: TGTGCCAGCGGTCACGGTCAGAGTGAAAAACTGTTTTTT
cdr3_aa: CASGHGQSEKLFF

j_call: TRBJ2-4
clone_size: NA
cdr3_length: 17
d_call: NA
v_call: TRBV7-2
cdr3_nt: TGTGCCAGCAGCCTTTTTTCAGGGACGATGGCCAATAACATTCAATACTTC
cdr3_aa: CASSLFSGTMANNIQYF

j_call: TRBJ2-2
clone_size: NA
cdr3_length: 14
d_call: TRBD1
v_call: TRBV6-1
cdr3_nt: TGTGCCAGCAGCCACGGGACAGTCACCGGGGAGCTGTTCTTT
cdr3_aa: CASSHGTVTGELFF

j_call: TRBJ2-6
clone_size: many
cdr3_length: 16
d_call: NA
v_call: TRBV6-5
cdr3_nt: TGTGCCAGCAGTTCTATTCTAGCTACTGGGGCCAACGTCCTGACTTTC
cdr3_aa: CASSSILATGANVLTF

j_call: TRBJ2-1
clone_size: NA
cdr3_length: 15
d_call: NA
v_call: TRBV11-2
cdr3_nt: TGTGCCAGCACCTCTTTGGTGGGTTCCTTCAATGAGCAGTTCTTC
cdr3_aa: CASTSLVGSFNEQFF

j_call: TRBJ2-3
clone_size: NA
cdr3_length: 14
d_call: NA
v_call: TRBV20-1
cdr3_nt: TGCAGTGCTAGAGGGCTGGGCATCAAAGATATGCAGTATTTT
cdr3_aa: CSARGLGIKDMQYF

j_call: TRBJ2-3
clone_size: NA
cdr3_length: 13
d_call: NA
v_call: TRBV11-2
cdr3_nt: TGTGCCAGCAACTTAGAGTGGGGAGATACACAGTATTTT
cdr3_aa: CASNLEWGDTQYF

j_call: TRBJ1-2
clone_size: NA
cdr3_length: 13
d_call: NA
v_call: TRBV12-3/TRBV12-4
cdr3_nt: TGTGCCAGCAAAATGGGCAATAACTATGGCTACACTTTC
cdr3_aa: CASKMGNNYGYTF

j_call: TRBJ1-1
clone_size: NA
cdr3_length: 15
d_call: NA
v_call: TRBV28
cdr3_nt: TGTGCCAGCAGTTTATTCACCCCAGGGAACACTGAAGCTTTCTTT
cdr3_aa: CASSLFTPGNTEAFF

j_call: TRBJ2-4
clone_size: NA
cdr3_length: 14
d_call: TRBD1
v_call: TRBV11-3
cdr3_nt: TGTGCCAGTAGGTCAACAGGGGAAGGGGGCATTCGGTACTTC
cdr3_aa: CASRSTGEGGIRYF

j_call: TRBJ2-7
clone_size: once
cdr3_length: 13
d_call: NA
v_call: TRBV9
cdr3_nt: TGTGGCAGCAGCGTTGGTGAGTCCTACGAGCAGTACTTC
cdr3_aa: CGSSVGESYEQYF

j_call: TRBJ2-3
clone_size: few
cdr3_length: 17
d_call: NA
v_call: TRBV2
cdr3_nt: TGTGCCAGCAGTGAAAAGTTGTGGCAGGCTAGCACAGATACGCAGTATTTT
cdr3_aa: CASSEKLWQASTDTQYF

j_call: TRBJ2-7
clone_size: many
cdr3_length: 16
d_call: NA
v_call: TRBV5-5
cdr3_nt: TGTGCCAGCAGCTTGTCCATCGGGACAACGAACTACGAGCAGTACTTC
cdr3_aa: CASSLSIGTTNYEQYF

j_call: TRBJ2-7
clone_size: NA
cdr3_length: 15
d_call: TRBD2
v_call: TRBV28
cdr3_nt: TGTGATAGCAGTCGTCAGCGGGAGCGGAGCGACGAGCAATACTTC
cdr3_aa: CDSSRQRERSDEQYF

j_call: TRBJ2-5
clone_size: NA
cdr3_length: 14
d_call: TRBD2
v_call: TRBV29-1
cdr3_nt: TGCAGCATGGCGGCCAGCGGGAGAGCTGAGACCCAGTACTTC
cdr3_aa: CSMAASGRAETQYF

j_call: TRBJ2-1
clone_size: NA
cdr3_length: 14
d_call: NA
v_call: TRBV11-2
cdr3_nt: TGTGCCGGCAGCTTTGGTAGTGCCGACAATGAGCACTTCTTC
cdr3_aa: CAGSFGSADNEHFF

j_call: TRBJ1-2
clone_size: NA
cdr3_length: 13
d_call: NA
v_call: TRBV11-2
cdr3_nt: TGTGGCAGTAGCCTCAGGGTGGGGGACGACTACACCTTC
cdr3_aa: CGSSLRVGDDYTF

j_call: TRBJ2-3
clone_size: few
cdr3_length: 12
d_call: NA
v_call: TRBV20-1
cdr3_nt: TGCAGTGCTTCCCGGGACACAGATATGCAGTATTTT
cdr3_aa: CSASRDTDMQYF

j_call: TRBJ2-7
clone_size: few
cdr3_length: 13
d_call: NA
v_call: TRBV2
cdr3_nt: TGTGCCAGCAGTGGGGACCTTTCCTACGAGCAGTACTTC
cdr3_aa: CASSGDLSYEQYF

j_call: TRBJ1-2
clone_size: medium-sized
cdr3_length: 14
d_call: NA
v_call: TRBV29-1
cdr3_nt: TGCAGCGTTGAAGATCCTGCAGGGGTATGGGGCTACACCTTC
cdr3_aa: CSVEDPAGVWGYTF

j_call: TRBJ2-1
clone_size: NA
cdr3_length: 14
d_call: NA
v_call: TRBV10-3
cdr3_nt: TGTGTCATCAGTGTTGGGACTGGGGCGCTTGAGCAGTTCTTC
cdr3_aa: CVISVGTGALEQFF

j_call: TRBJ2-5
clone_size: medium-sized
cdr3_length: 14
d_call: NA
v_call: TRBV6-5
cdr3_nt: TGTGCCAGCAGTTACTCGAGGGGGCAAGAGACCCAGTACTTC
cdr3_aa: CASSYSRGQETQYF

j_call: TRBJ2-7
clone_size: NA
cdr3_length: 15
d_call: TRBD1
v_call: TRBV29-1
cdr3_nt: TGCAGCATCAGGTTGAGCGGGACAGGGGTGAGCGAGCAGTACTTC
cdr3_aa: CSIRLSGTGVSEQYF

j_call: TRBJ2-2
clone_size: NA
cdr3_length: 13
d_call: NA
v_call: TRBV6-1
cdr3_nt: TGTGCCAGCAGGCTAACGGGAACCGGGGAGCCGCTGTTT
cdr3_aa: CASRLTGTGEPLF

j_call: TRBJ2-3
clone_size: NA
cdr3_length: 14
d_call: NA
v_call: TRBV6-6
cdr3_nt: TGTGCCAGCAGTACCCTGGGACACACGGATACGCAGTATTTT
cdr3_aa: CASSTLGHTDTQYF

j_call: TRBJ2-3
clone_size: NA
cdr3_length: 15
d_call: NA
v_call: TRBV5-5
cdr3_nt: TGTGCCAGCAGCGTTAACCTGGACCGGAATCAGCCCCAGTATTTT
cdr3_aa: CASSVNLDRNQPQYF

j_call: TRBJ2-6
clone_size: NA
cdr3_length: 14
d_call: NA
v_call: TRBV13
cdr3_nt: TGTGCCAGCAGCTCCCCCCCCGGGGCCAACGTCCTGACTTTC
cdr3_aa: CASSSPPGANVLTF

j_call: TRBJ2-1
clone_size: many
cdr3_length: 15
d_call: TRBD2
v_call: TRBV5-5
cdr3_nt: TGTGCCAGCAGCCGGACTAGCGGGACGTCCAATGAGCAGTTCTTC
cdr3_aa: CASSRTSGTSNEQFF

j_call: TRBJ1-2
clone_size: medium-sized
cdr3_length: 14
d_call: TRBD1
v_call: TRBV6-6
cdr3_nt: TGTGCCAGCAGTCCCGGGACAGGGAACTATGGCTACACCTTC
cdr3_aa: CASSPGTGNYGYTF

j_call: TRBJ2-1
clone_size: NA
cdr3_length: 14
d_call: TRBD2
v_call: TRBV28
cdr3_nt: TGTGCTATCAGTTTTGCGGGAGGGGTTAATGAGCAGTTCTTC
cdr3_aa: CAISFAGGVNEQFF

j_call: TRBJ2-1
clone_size: NA
cdr3_length: 16
d_call: TRBD2
v_call: TRBV4-2
cdr3_nt: TGTGTCAGCAGCCAAACCGGGGACTACAAAAACAATGAGCAGTTCTTC
cdr3_aa: CVSSQTGDYKNNEQFF

j_call: TRBJ2-1
clone_size: NA
cdr3_length: 16
d_call: TRBD2
v_call: TRBV6-2/TRBV6-3
cdr3_nt: TGTGCCAGCAGTTACGGGCGGGAGATGTCATACAATGAGCAGTTCTTC
cdr3_aa: CASSYGREMSYNEQFF

j_call: TRBJ2-5
clone_size: NA
cdr3_length: 15
d_call: NA
v_call: TRBV12-5
cdr3_nt: TGTGCTAGTGCGCCAAACTTAGCGATCCAAGAGACCCAGTACTTC
cdr3_aa: CASAPNLAIQETQYF

j_call: TRBJ1-1
clone_size: NA
cdr3_length: 13
d_call: NA
v_call: TRBV10-3
cdr3_nt: TGTGCCATCAGTGTGACCGAGAATACTGAAACTTTCTTT
cdr3_aa: CAISVTENTETFF

j_call: TRBJ2-2
clone_size: NA
cdr3_length: 13
d_call: TRBD2
v_call: TRBV20-1
cdr3_nt: TGCAGTGCTAATGCGACTAGCGACGGGGAGCTGTTTTTT
cdr3_aa: CSANATSDGELFF

j_call: TRBJ1-5
clone_size: NA
cdr3_length: 15
d_call: TRBD1
v_call: TRBV11-2
cdr3_nt: TGTGCTAGCAGCTTAGGCTGGGACAGCGGGCAGCCCCAGCATTTT
cdr3_aa: CASSLGWDSGQPQHF

j_call: TRBJ2-6
clone_size: NA
cdr3_length: 17
d_call: NA
v_call: TRBV11-2
cdr3_nt: TGTACTAGCAGCTTCGAGGGGGGAGCCTTCGGGGCCAACGTCGTGACTTTC
cdr3_aa: CTSSFEGGAFGANVVTF

j_call: TRBJ2-5
clone_size: NA
cdr3_length: 10
d_call: NA
v_call: TRBV11-2
cdr3_nt: TGTGCCAGCAGCACCGAGACCCAGTACTTC
cdr3_aa: CASSTETQYF

j_call: TRBJ2-7
clone_size: medium-sized
cdr3_length: 15
d_call: TRBD2
v_call: TRBV6-5
cdr3_nt: TGTGCCAGCAGTCGGACTAGCGGGCGATCCTACGAGCAGTACTTC
cdr3_aa: CASSRTSGRSYEQYF

j_call: TRBJ1-3
clone_size: few
cdr3_length: 13
d_call: TRBD1
v_call: TRBV30
cdr3_nt: TGTGCCAGGACAGGCCACTCTGGAAACACCATATATTTT
cdr3_aa: CARTGHSGNTIYF

j_call: TRBJ2-3
clone_size: NA
cdr3_length: 13
d_call: NA
v_call: TRBV4-2
cdr3_nt: TGTGCCAGTAGCCAAGATAATCCAGAAACGCAGTATTTT
cdr3_aa: CASSQDNPETQYF

j_call: TRBJ1-4
clone_size: NA
cdr3_length: 17
d_call: NA
v_call: TRBV6-5
cdr3_nt: TGTACCAGCAGCCATCTTAATCCAGAGGGCTCTAATGAAAAACCGTTTTTT
cdr3_aa: CTSSHLNPEGSNEKPFF

j_call: TRBJ2-7
clone_size: few
cdr3_length: 15
d_call: NA
v_call: TRBV6-5
cdr3_nt: TGTGCCAGCAGGAAACTAGTGGGAGCGGCCAGCGAGCAGTACTTC
cdr3_aa: CASRKLVGAASEQYF

j_call: TRBJ2-7
clone_size: NA
cdr3_length: 18
d_call: TRBD2
v_call: TRBV6-1
cdr3_nt: TGTGCCAGCCGTGACAGGGACCGTACTAGCGGGAGAAAGAACGAGCAATACTTC
cdr3_aa: CASRDRDRTSGRKNEQYF

j_call: TRBJ1-1
clone_size: few
cdr3_length: 15
d_call: NA
v_call: TRBV20-1
cdr3_nt: TGCAGTGCTAGAGATTATAGGAAGGGGAACACTGAAGCTTTCTTT
cdr3_aa: CSARDYRKGNTEAFF

j_call: TRBJ2-1
clone_size: NA
cdr3_length: 15
d_call: NA
v_call: TRBV5-4
cdr3_nt: TGTGCCAGGAGCTTTAGCAGGAGTAATTACAATGAGCAGTTCTTC
cdr3_aa: CARSFSRSNYNEQFF

j_call: TRBJ2-2
clone_size: NA
cdr3_length: 14
d_call: TRBD2
v_call: TRBV20-1
cdr3_nt: TGCAGTACTAGACTAGCGGGAGACACCGGGGGGCTGTTTTTT
cdr3_aa: CSTRLAGDTGGLFF